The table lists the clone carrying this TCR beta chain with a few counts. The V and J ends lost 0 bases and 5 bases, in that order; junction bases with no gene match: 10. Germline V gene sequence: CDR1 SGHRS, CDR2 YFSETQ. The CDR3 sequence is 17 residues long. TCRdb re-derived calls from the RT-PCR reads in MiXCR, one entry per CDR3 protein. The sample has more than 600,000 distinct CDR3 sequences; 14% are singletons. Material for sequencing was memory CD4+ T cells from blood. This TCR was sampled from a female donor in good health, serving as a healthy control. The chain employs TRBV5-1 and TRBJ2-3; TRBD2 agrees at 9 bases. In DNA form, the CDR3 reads TGCGCCAGCAGCTTGGCGGCGGGAGGGTCCCTGGGAGATACGCAGTATTTT. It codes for CASSLAAGGSLGDTQYF.